These T cell receptor beta chains were read from a single sample in a study of cytomegalovirus exposure and HLA in healthy donors. TCRdb keeps only in-frame clones here, not all; method: immunoSEQ multiplex PCR. This sample has over 75,000 clones, with more than 55% found just once. The sample taken for sequencing was PBMCs. Receptors originate from a human donor in good health. The CDR3 runs from the conserved cysteine through the conserved F or W. D genes are given only for firm matches. A row's size may be missing; if present it is once, few, many or a size class.

d_gene	j_gene	abundance	v_gene	CDR3nt	CDR3aa
TRBD1	TRBJ1-1	-	TRBV6-1	TGTGCCAGCAGGGGGCTTCAGGGGGTCTGGGCTGAAGCTTTCTTT	CASRGLQGVWAEAFF
-	TRBJ2-7	-	TRBV10-3	TGTGCCATCAGTGAGTCCCCACAGGACTACGAGCAGTACTTC	CAISESPQDYEQYF
TRBD1	TRBJ1-1	-	TRBV16	TGTGCCAGCAGCCAATGGGACAGGGCCTCGAACACTGAAGCTTTCTTT	CASSQWDRASNTEAFF
TRBD1	TRBJ1-6	-	TRBV7-2	TGTGCCAGCAGCTCCCGAAGACAGGGAAGTAATTCACCCCTCCACTTT	CASSSRRQGSNSPLHF
TRBD1	TRBJ1-5	-	TRBV19	TGTGCCAGTAGTATCGACGGGACAGGAGCGCGCAATCAGCCCCAGCATTTT	CASSIDGTGARNQPQHF
TRBD1	TRBJ2-2	-	TRBV5-4	TGTGCCAGCAGCTCCCGACAGGGGAACACCGGGGAGCTGTTTTTT	CASSSRQGNTGELFF
TRBD1	TRBJ1-5	-	TRBV18	TGTGCCAGCTCACCATCAGGGGGCCGTGGGAATCAGCCCCAGCATTTT	CASSPSGGRGNQPQHF
-	TRBJ1-6	few	TRBV27	TGTGCCAGCAGTTTATCATTCTCGGGAGGAAATTCACCCCTCCACTTT	CASSLSFSGGNSPLHF
-	TRBJ2-3	-	TRBV29-1	TGCAGCGTTGAAGAGGCAAAGACAGATACGCAGTATTTT	CSVEEAKTDTQYF
TRBD2	TRBJ2-3	-	TRBV4-3	TGCGCCAGCAGCCAAGATATCAAGCGGGGGGCCCGCACAGATACGCAGTATTTT	CASSQDIKRGARTDTQYF
-	TRBJ1-3	-	TRBV29-1	TGCAGCGTAGCCCGGGGGTCTGGAAACACCATATATTTT	CSVARGSGNTIYF
-	TRBJ2-3	-	TRBV5-5	TGTGCCAGCAGGGCGTGGAGTACAGATACGCAGTATTTT	CASRAWSTDTQYF
TRBD2	TRBJ2-2	-	TRBV5-1	TGCGCCAGCAGCCCAGGACTAGCGGGGGGGCCGCGGACCGGGGAGCTGTTTTTT	CASSPGLAGGPRTGELFF
TRBD2	TRBJ2-5	few	TRBV4-2	TGTGCCAGCAGCCAAGATCTAGCGGGGGGGCCAGAGGAGACCCAGTACTTC	CASSQDLAGGPEETQYF
-	TRBJ1-2	-	TRBV12-5	TGTGCTAGTGGGTACACAGGGCCAGGGGGCTACACCTTC	CASGYTGPGGYTF
TRBD2	TRBJ2-3	-	TRBV11-3	TGTGCCAGCAGCTCGGGGGGGCCAACAGATACGCAGTATTTT	CASSSGGPTDTQYF
-	TRBJ2-7	-	TRBV11-3	TGTGCCAGCAGTGGGTCGACAGGCCACTCCTACGAGCAGTACTTC	CASSGSTGHSYEQYF
-	TRBJ2-7	-	TRBV10-3	TGTGCCATCAGTGTCCCGACTACCAATTCCTACGAGCAGTACTTC	CAISVPTTNSYEQYF
TRBD1	TRBJ2-5	once	TRBV19	TGTGCCAGTAGTAGCGACGGGACAGGGGTTTGGGAGACCCAGTACTTC	CASSSDGTGVWETQYF
-	TRBJ2-7	-	TRBV7-2	TGTGCCAGCAGCTTAGGGGCCTCTCTAACCTACGAGCAGTACTTC	CASSLGASLTYEQYF
TRBD1	TRBJ1-2	-	TRBV2	TGTGCCAGCAGTGAAACGGGACAGGGCCCCTATGGCTACACCTTC	CASSETGQGPYGYTF
TRBD2	TRBJ2-1	-	TRBV11-2	TGTGCCAGCAGCCTAGGACTAGCGGGGTCGGAGCTGGAGCAGTTCTTC	CASSLGLAGSELEQFF
TRBD2	TRBJ2-1	-	TRBV7-9	TGTGCCAGCAGCTTGAAGCGGGGGGGCGTGAATGAGCAGTTCTTC	CASSLKRGGVNEQFF
TRBD2	TRBJ2-1	-	TRBV5-4	TGTGCCAGCAGCCCCTTGGGGGGGGCCTACAATGAGCAGTTCTTC	CASSPLGGAYNEQFF
TRBD2	TRBJ2-1	-	TRBV7-3	TGTGCCAGCAGCTCGCGACTAGCGGGGTTTCATGAGCAGTTCTTC	CASSSRLAGFHEQFF
TRBD2	TRBJ2-1	few	TRBV5-4	TGTGCCAGCAGCTTGGTTAGCGGGGGGGCCAATGAGCAGTTCTTC	CASSLVSGGANEQFF
-	TRBJ1-5	-	TRBV6-4	TGTGCCAGCAGTGACTATACCCGGGACATTTTATGGAGCAATCAGCCCCAGCATTTT	CASSDYTRDILWSNQPQHF
TRBD2	TRBJ2-7	-	TRBV5-1	TGCGCCAGCAGCTTGGTTTCCGGGGGGGCAGGAAAAAACGAGCAGTACTTC	CASSLVSGGAGKNEQYF
-	TRBJ2-7	-	TRBV2	TGTGCCAGCAGTGAAGGTTCCGGTTCCGAGCAGTACTTC	CASSEGSGSEQYF
TRBD1	TRBJ1-4	-	TRBV5-4	TGTGCCAGCAGCTTGCCTAGGGCAGGGGGTAATGAAAAACTGTTTTTT	CASSLPRAGGNEKLFF
-	TRBJ2-1	few	TRBV7-7	TGTGCCAGCAGCGACAGCCTCTCCTACAATGAGCAGTTCTTC	CASSDSLSYNEQFF
TRBD1	TRBJ1-1	once	TRBV10-3	TGTGCCATCAGCGGACAGGGGAACACTGAAGCTTTCTTT	CAISGQGNTEAFF